These T cell receptor beta chains were read from a single sample in a study of tumor-infiltrating lymphocytes in primary liver carcinoma. Each CDR3 protein is one row after TCRdb ran MiXCR on the multiplex PCR reads. The sample lists 55,000 or so distinct CDR3 sequences; 65% to 80% were seen once. Sequencing used liver tumor tissue from sampling region 2. The receptor source for this set is a man in his forties with primary liver carcinoma and hepatitis B virus infection. Each CDR3 is given with its conserved first and last residue. The D gene is left open where the match is weak. Clone sizes are given selectively: once, few, many, or a class where the clone is expanded.

D gene	V gene	J gene	CDR3 length	clone size	CDR3 protein	CDR3 DNA
-	TRBV5-4	TRBJ2-1	13	many	CASSLGANSEQFF	TGTGCCAGCAGCTTGGGGGCGAACAGTGAGCAGTTCTTC
TRBD2	TRBV12-3/TRBV12-4	TRBJ2-2	16	-	CASSHTSGVYTGKLFF	TGTGCCAGCAGTCATACTAGCGGGGTTTACACCGGGAAGCTATTTTTT
TRBD1	TRBV28	TRBJ1-5	14	-	CASSLTGGTQPQHF	TGTGCCAGTAGTTTGACAGGGGGAACGCAGCCCCAGCATTTT
-	TRBV6-5	TRBJ2-1	15	once	CASSYGIVGQSEQFF	TGTGCCAGCAGTTACGGTATAGTCGGGCAGAGTGAGCAGTTCTTC
TRBD2	TRBV5-4	TRBJ2-1	15	many	CASAQSGSSYNEQFF	TGTGCCAGCGCCCAAAGCGGGAGCTCCTACAATGAGCAGTTCTTC
TRBD2	TRBV4-3	TRBJ2-7	16	-	CASSQRLAGATYEQYF	TGCGCCAGCAGCCAACGACTAGCGGGAGCAACCTACGAGCAGTACTTC
TRBD2	TRBV11-2	TRBJ2-5	14	-	CASSFSGGQETLYF	TGTGCCAGCAGCTTCAGCGGGGGACAAGAGACACTGTACTTC
-	TRBV19	TRBJ2-3	14	-	CASSPYDARNTQYF	TGTGCCAGTAGTCCCTACGACGCACGTAATACGCAGTATTTT
-	TRBV5-5	TRBJ1-3	17	-	CASSAGTDLFSGNTIYF	TGTGCCAGCAGCGCCGGGACGGATCTCTTTTCTGGAAACACCATATATTTT
TRBD1	TRBV11-2	TRBJ1-1	16	once	CASGPSRGLVSTEAFF	TGCGCCAGCGGCCCATCCAGGGGGTTGGTGAGCACTGAAGCTTTCTTT
-	TRBV11-1	TRBJ2-1	12	-	CASNLVGYEQFF	TGTGCCAGCAATTTAGTTGGGTATGAGCAGTTCTTC
-	TRBV4-3	TRBJ2-5	13	many	CASSQGGGETQYF	TGCGCCAGCAGCCAAGGCGGCGGTGAGACCCAGTACTTC
-	TRBV11-2	TRBJ1-2	13	-	CVSSLTANYGYIF	TGTGTAAGCAGCTTAACGGCTAACTATGGCTACATCTTC
TRBD2	TRBV29-1	TRBJ2-3	13	-	CIAQRGGTDTQYF	TGCATCGCCCAACGGGGGGGCACAGATACGCAGTATTTT
TRBD2	TRBV4-2	TRBJ2-5	18	-	CASSQDLAGGRIIETQYF	TGTGCCAGCAGCCAAGATCTAGCGGGAGGGCGAATTATAGAGACCCAGTACTTC
TRBD2	TRBV7-9	TRBJ2-7	14	-	CASSGTSEYYEQHF	TGTGCCAGCAGCGGAACTAGCGAGTACTACGAGCAGCACTTC
TRBD2	TRBV14	TRBJ2-1	15	few	CASSQGAGGNNEQFF	TGTGCCAGCAGCCAAGGAGCGGGAGGCAACAATGAGCAGTTCTTC
-	TRBV10-3	TRBJ2-2	17	-	CANSEFEAGPDTGELFF	TGTGCCAACAGTGAATTCGAGGCCGGGCCAGACACCGGGGAGCTGTTTTTT
TRBD2	TRBV12-3/TRBV12-4	TRBJ2-7	14	-	CVSSGTSGGYEQYF	TGTGTCAGTAGCGGGACTAGCGGGGGGTACGAGCAGTACTTC
-	TRBV4-2	TRBJ2-1	14	-	CTSSQAFGADEQFF	TGTACCAGTAGCCAAGCTTTCGGAGCGGATGAGCAGTTCTTC
-	TRBV5-6	TRBJ2-1	14	-	CASSGAGVDNEQFF	TGTGCCAGCAGCGGGGCAGGAGTGGACAATGAGCAGTTCTTC
TRBD1	TRBV20-1	TRBJ2-7	14	few	CGAIRQGRSSEQYF	TGCGGTGCTATACGACAGGGGAGGTCGTCCGAGCAGTACTTC
-	TRBV11-3	TRBJ2-1	15	-	CASSAVATEINEQFF	TGTGCCAGCAGCGCCGTGGCTACAGAGATTAATGAGCAGTTCTTC
TRBD2	TRBV11-2	TRBJ2-5	18	-	CASSLDPYSSGRGETQYF	TGTGCCAGCAGCTTAGATCCGTATTCTAGCGGGAGAGGAGAGACACAGTACTTC
TRBD1	TRBV7-8	TRBJ2-3	16	many	CASTLKGAQNTDTQYF	TGTGCCAGCACCCTCAAGGGGGCGCAGAACACAGATACGCAGTATTTT
-	TRBV5-1	TRBJ2-3	13	-	CASRRAVTDTQYF	TGCGCCAGCAGGAGAGCGGTCACAGACACGCAGTATTTT
-	TRBV19	TRBJ2-1	14	-	CASSLDRDYNEQFF	TGTGCCAGTAGTCTGGACCGTGACTACAATGAGCAGTTCTTC
-	TRBV6-2/TRBV6-3	TRBJ2-1	14	-	CASTHGGSYNEQFF	TGTGCTAGCACCCACGGAGGGTCCTACAATGAGCAGTTCTTC
-	TRBV5-8	TRBJ1-5	16	-	CASSSLTAYSNQPQHF	TGTGCCAGCAGCTCTCTTACAGCGTATAGCAATCAGCCCCAGCATTTT
-	TRBV20-1	TRBJ2-7	13	-	CSASKGSLSEQYF	TGCAGTGCTAGTAAGGGGTCTCTCAGCGAGCAGTATTTC
TRBD2	TRBV12-3/TRBV12-4	TRBJ2-3	16	-	CASSRRTSGTTDTQYF	TGTGCCAGCAGCCGTCGGACTAGTGGGACCACAGATACGCAGTATTTT
-	TRBV12-3/TRBV12-4	TRBJ1-3	14	-	CASSFGSQLSTMYF	TGTGCCAGCAGTTTCGGTAGTCAATTATCAACCATGTATTTT
-	TRBV29-1	TRBJ1-1	15	few	CSGSGDWGMNTEAFF	TGCAGCGGGTCAGGGGACTGGGGAATGAACACTGAGGCTTTCTTT
TRBD2	TRBV11-2	TRBJ2-1	17	once	CASSLGLAGGLGNEQFF	TGTGCCAGCAGCTTAGGACTGGCGGGAGGGTTGGGCAATGAGCAGTTCTTC
-	TRBV13	TRBJ2-1	11	-	CASSEYNKQFF	TGTGCCAGCAGTGAGTACAATAAGCAGTTCTTC
-	TRBV12-3/TRBV12-4	TRBJ2-2	11	-	CASTINRALFF	TGTGCCAGCACCATAAACCGGGCGCTGTTTTTT
TRBD1	TRBV29-1	TRBJ1-5	13	-	CSVETGWNQPQHF	TGCAGCGTTGAGACAGGGTGGAATCAGCCCCAGCATTTT
-	TRBV4-3	TRBJ2-3	14	few	CASSQGGAPDTQYF	TGCGCCAGCAGCCAGGGGGGTGCACCAGACACGCAGTATTTT
TRBD2	TRBV6-5	TRBJ2-7	14	-	CASSPREGFYEQYF	TGTGCCAGCAGTCCGCGGGAGGGCTTCTACGAGCAGTACTTC
TRBD2	TRBV10-3	TRBJ2-2	14	-	CAIRERDDSWELFF	TGTGCCATCAGGGAGCGGGACGACAGTTGGGAGCTGTTTTTT
-	TRBV12-3/TRBV12-4	TRBJ2-7	12	-	CASSAGDQEQYF	TGTGCCAGCAGTGCAGGGGACCAAGAGCAGTACTTC
-	TRBV5-6	TRBJ1-5	14	once	CASSFGRNNQPQQF	TGTGCCAGCAGCTTCGGACGGAACAATCAGCCTCAGCAGTTT
TRBD1	TRBV11-2	TRBJ1-1	16	-	CASSPCRGLVNTKAYF	TGTGCCAGCAGCCCATGCAGGGGGTTGGTGAACACTAAAGCTTACTTT
-	TRBV11-2	TRBJ2-1	14	-	CANRLDKVYNEQFF	TGTGCCAACAGGTTAGATAAAGTCTACAATGAGCAGTTCTTC
-	TRBV2	TRBJ2-1	14	once	CASSGRVNLNEHFF	TGTGCCAGCAGTGGTAGAGTAAATTTGAATGAGCACTTCTTC
-	TRBV6-1	TRBJ1-5	14	few	CVSSGDHSNQPQHF	TGTGTCAGCAGTGGAGACCATAGCAATCAGCCCCAGCATTTT
-	TRBV27	TRBJ1-5	13	-	CPSSSGSNQPQHF	TGTCCCAGCTCTTCAGGAAGCAATCAGCCCCAGCATTTT
TRBD1	TRBV29-1	TRBJ1-2	12	-	CSIEKGAGGYTF	TGCAGCATTGAAAAGGGGGCGGGTGGCTACACCTTC